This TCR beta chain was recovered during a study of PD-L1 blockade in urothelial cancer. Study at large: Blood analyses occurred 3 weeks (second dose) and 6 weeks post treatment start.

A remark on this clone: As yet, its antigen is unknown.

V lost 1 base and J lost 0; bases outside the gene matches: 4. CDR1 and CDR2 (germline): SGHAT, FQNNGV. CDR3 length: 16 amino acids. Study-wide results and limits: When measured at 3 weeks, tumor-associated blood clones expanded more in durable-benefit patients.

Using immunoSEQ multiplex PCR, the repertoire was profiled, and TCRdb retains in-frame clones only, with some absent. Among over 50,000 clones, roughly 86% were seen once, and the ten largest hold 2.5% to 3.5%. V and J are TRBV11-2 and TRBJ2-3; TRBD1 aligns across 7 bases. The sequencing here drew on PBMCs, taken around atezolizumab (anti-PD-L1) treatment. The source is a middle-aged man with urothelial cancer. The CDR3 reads CASSLGGQTSTDTQYF. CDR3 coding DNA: TGTGCCAGCAGCTTAGGGGGACAGACTAGCACAGATACGCAGTATTTT.